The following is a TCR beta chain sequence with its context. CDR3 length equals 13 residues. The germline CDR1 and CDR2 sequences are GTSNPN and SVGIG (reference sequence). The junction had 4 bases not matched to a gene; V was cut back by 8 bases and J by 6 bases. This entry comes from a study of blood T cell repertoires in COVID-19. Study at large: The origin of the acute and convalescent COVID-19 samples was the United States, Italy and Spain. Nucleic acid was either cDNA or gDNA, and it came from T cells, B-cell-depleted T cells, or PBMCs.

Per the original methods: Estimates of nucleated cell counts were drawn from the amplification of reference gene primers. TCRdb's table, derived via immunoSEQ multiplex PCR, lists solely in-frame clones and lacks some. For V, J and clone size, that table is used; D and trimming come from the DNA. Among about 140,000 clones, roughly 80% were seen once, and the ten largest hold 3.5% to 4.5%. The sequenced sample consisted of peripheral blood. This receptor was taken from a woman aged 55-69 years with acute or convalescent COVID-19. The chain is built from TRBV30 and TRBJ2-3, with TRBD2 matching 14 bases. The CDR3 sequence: CAGGLAGADTQYF. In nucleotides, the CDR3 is TGTGCCGGGGGACTAGCGGGAGCGGATACGCAGTATTTT.